Below, 10 T cell receptor beta chains from the same sample are listed, as sequenced in a study of T cell repertoires in cytomegalovirus infection. The antigens for these receptors are not known. TCRdb reanalysed the reads using MiXCR and keeps one entry per CDR3 protein. The table includes approximately 990,000 distinct CDR3 sequences, approximately 30% detected once. This specimen was cultured CD8+ T cells from PBMCs, taken from culture after CMV antigen stimulation. All receptors derive from a human donor in good health (CMV status not recorded). Some clones in this sample may be carry-over from other donors' samples.

At least ten counts were recorded for this clonotype. The chain is built from TRBV7-8 and TRBJ1-5; D gene unclear. This CDR3 spans 16 amino acids. V lost 0 bases, J lost 0 bases, and 9 bases lay in between. The V gene's germline CDR1 is SGHVS and CDR2 FQNEAQ. The CDR3 DNA follows: TGTGCCAGCAGCTTAGCGTATGTAACTAGCAATCAGCCCCAGCATTTT. As protein: CASSLAYVTSNQPQHF.

The rearrangement joins TRBV12-3 or TRBV12-4 to TRBJ1-1, with a weak D call TRBD1 (5 bases). The V end lost 1 base, the J end lost 2 bases, and 14 bases lay between the germline ends. The CDR3 is 16 amino acids. In nucleotides, the CDR3 is TGTGCCAGCAGTTTAGGGGGTGGGGGAAAAAACACTGAAGCTTTCTTT. This translates into CASSLGGGGKNTEAFF.

J is TRBJ1-5 and V is TRBV20-1; D unresolved. The CDR3 contains 15 residues. Germline V gene lookup returns CDR1 DFQATT and CDR2 SNEGSKA (reference sequence). With 6 bases removed from V and 0 bases from J, the gap between germline ends came to 15 bases. This CDR3 reads CSATRQAYSNQPQHF. The CDR3 DNA reads as TGCAGTGCCACCCGGCAGGCCTATAGCAATCAGCCCCAGCATTTT.

The CDR3 DNA is TGTGCCAGTAGTAGGGCAGGGACCACTGAAGCTTTCTTT. Translation gives CASSRAGTTEAFF. The J gene is TRBJ1-1, the V gene TRBV19, with a tentative D call TRBD1 (5 bases). The CDR3 extends over 13 amino acids. The germline V gene encodes CDR1 LNHDA and CDR2 SQIVND (reference sequence). The V end lost 4 bases, the J end lost 4 bases, and 10 bases lay between the germline ends.

V gene TRBV18 combines with J gene TRBJ2-5; 10 bases agree with TRBD2. V lost 7 bases, J lost 5 bases, and 10 bases stayed unmatched. Looked up from germline, CDR1 is KGHSH and CDR2 is LQKENI. The CDR3 is made up of 15 amino acids. Here the CDR3 DNA reads TGTGCCAGCTTCGCCTCCGGGACTAGCGAGGAGACCCAGTACTTC. It is translated as CASFASGTSEETQYF.

This chain links TRBV10-3 with TRBJ1-1, with D possibly being TRBD1 (6 bases). V was clipped by 3 bases and J by 1 base, with 18 bases between them. The germline V gene encodes CDR1 ENHRY and CDR2 SYGVKD. The CDR3 sequence is 17 residues long. CDR3 amino acids: CAISDLGGAYTNTEAFF. The CDR3 nucleotides are TGTGCCATCAGTGACCTTGGGGGGGCCTATACGAACACTGAAGCTTTCTTT.

The chain joins TRBV7-9 to TRBJ1-2; D is undetermined. Trimming shortened V by 5 bases and J by 2 bases, and 24 bases separated the two germline ends. The CDR3 is 18 residues long. Germline V gives CDR1 SEHNR, CDR2 FQNEAQ (reference sequence). The CDR3 reads CASSHGDGTILGNYGYTF. CDR3 coding DNA: TGTGCCAGCAGCCACGGAGACGGAACCATACTAGGAAACTATGGCTACACCTTC.

This clonotype was observed a handful of times. The V and J genes are TRBV6-1 and TRBJ1-5; weak D call: TRBD1 (6 bases). V was shortened by 8 bases and J by 0 bases, with 11 bases between the two germline ends. The CDR3 is made up of 14 amino acids. Germline loops: CDR1 MNHNS, CDR2 SASEGT. CDR3 amino acids: CASRRGNSNQPQHF. DNA for the CDR3: TGTGCCAGCCGCAGGGGAAATAGCAATCAGCCCCAGCATTTT.

The chain is built from TRBV28 and TRBJ2-6; D not certain. The V end lost 5 bases, the J end lost 4 bases, and 12 bases lay between the germline ends. This CDR3 is built from 15 residues. Germline-derived CDR1 and CDR2 are MDHEN and SYDVKM. The CDR3 sequence is CASSPRVAGANVLTF. The DNA for the CDR3 is TGTGCCAGCAGTCCCCGGGTGGCGGGGGCCAACGTCCTGACTTTC.

The V gene is TRBV2, the J gene TRBJ1-1; D is ambiguous. The germline V and J ends were trimmed by 8 bases and 9 bases, with 7 bases remaining between them. Germline CDR1 is SNHLY and CDR2 is FYNNEI. The CDR3 has 9 amino acids. CDR3 sequence (DNA): TGTGCCAGCGGGTCCCAAGCTTTCTTT. Encoded protein: CASGSQAFF.